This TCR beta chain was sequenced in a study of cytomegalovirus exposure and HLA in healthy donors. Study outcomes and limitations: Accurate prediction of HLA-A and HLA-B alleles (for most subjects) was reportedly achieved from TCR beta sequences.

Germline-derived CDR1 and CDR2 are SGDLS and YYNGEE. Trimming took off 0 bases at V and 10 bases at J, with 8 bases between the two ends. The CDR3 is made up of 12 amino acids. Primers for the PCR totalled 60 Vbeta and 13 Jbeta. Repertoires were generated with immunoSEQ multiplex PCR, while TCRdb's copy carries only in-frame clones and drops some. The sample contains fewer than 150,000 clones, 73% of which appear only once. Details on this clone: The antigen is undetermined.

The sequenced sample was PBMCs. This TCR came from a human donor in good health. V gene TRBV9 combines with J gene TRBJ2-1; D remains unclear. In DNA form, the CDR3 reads TGTGCCAGCAGCGTAGACCTGAGCGAGCAGTTCTTC. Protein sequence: CASSVDLSEQFF.